One sample yielded the 4 T cell receptor beta chains listed below, sequenced in a study of cytomegalovirus exposure and HLA in healthy donors. In the PCR, 60 Vbeta and 13 Jbeta primers were used. The repertoire was sequenced with immunoSEQ multiplex PCR; TCRdb's copy has only in-frame clones and lacks some. This sample carries approximately 79,000 clones, roughly 79% of them seen once, and the ten largest clones take about 5.5%. The sample was PBMCs. These receptors all stem from a male donor in good health and CMV-seropositive.

The chain carries TRBV10-3 and TRBJ2-7; 10 bases are shared with TRBD2. Trimming cost V 0 bases and J 2 bases; bases outside gene matches: 4. CDR1 is ENHRY, CDR2 SYGVKD, per germline. The CDR3 sequence is 16 residues long. The CDR3 DNA is TGTGCCATCAGTGAGTCCGGCCTAGCGGGAGCCTACGAGCAGTACTTC. This gives the protein CAISESGLAGAYEQYF.

The chain joins TRBV18 to TRBJ1-6, with D uncertain. The CDR3 has 17 residues. Trimming cost V 1 base and J 0 bases, with 10 bases left between them. Per the germline V gene, CDR1 is KGHSH and CDR2 is LQKENI. The CDR3 region has the DNA TGTGCCAGCTCACCACGGGAGGGCGGCTCCTATAATTCACCCCTCCACTTT. Protein product: CASSPREGGSYNSPLHF. Combining the CDR3 with reference TRBV18 and TRBJ1-6 gives the whole variable domain NAGVMQNPRHLVRRRGQEARLRCSPMKGHSHVYWYRQLPEEGLKFMVYLQKENIIDESGMPKERFSAEFPKEGPSILRIQQVVRGDSAAYFCASSPREGGSYNSPLHFGNGTRLTVT.

With respect to this clone: The junction departs from germline at one end; a sequencing error may be responsible. CDR3 sequence: CASSLLAGDPTRELFF. The CDR3 coding sequence is TGTGCCAGCAGTCTGCTAGCGGGAGACCCCACCCGGGAGCTGTTTTTT. The chain carries TRBV27 and TRBJ2-2, with 10 bases matching TRBD2. Germline lookup yields CDR1 MNHEY and CDR2 SMNVEV (reference sequence). This CDR3 contains 16 residues.

The gene calls are TRBV11-2 and TRBJ1-1, with D possibly matching TRBD1 (6 bases). V was clipped by 4 bases and J by 3 bases, with 21 bases between them. The CDR3 length is 17 residues. Germline CDR1 and CDR2: SGHAT and FQNNGV. The chain's CDR3 is CASSSPWIGGADTEAFF. The CDR3 nucleotides read TGTGCCAGCAGCTCCCCGTGGATTGGGGGGGCCGACACTGAAGCTTTCTTT.